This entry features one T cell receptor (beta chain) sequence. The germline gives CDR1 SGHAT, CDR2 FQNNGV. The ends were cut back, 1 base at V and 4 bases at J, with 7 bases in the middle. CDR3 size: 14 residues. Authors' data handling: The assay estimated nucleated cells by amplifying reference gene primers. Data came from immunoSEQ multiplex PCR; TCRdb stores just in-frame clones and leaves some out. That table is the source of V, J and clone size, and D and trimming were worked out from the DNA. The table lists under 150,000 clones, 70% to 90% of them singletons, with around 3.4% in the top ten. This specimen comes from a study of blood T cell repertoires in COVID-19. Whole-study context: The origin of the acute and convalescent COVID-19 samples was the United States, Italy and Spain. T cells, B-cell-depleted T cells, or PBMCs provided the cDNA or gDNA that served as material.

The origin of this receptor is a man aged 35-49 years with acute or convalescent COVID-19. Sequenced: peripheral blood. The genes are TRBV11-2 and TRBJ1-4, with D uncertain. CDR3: CASSLGGNNEKLFF. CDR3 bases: TGTGCCAGCAGCTTAGGAGGGAATAATGAAAAACTGTTTTTT.